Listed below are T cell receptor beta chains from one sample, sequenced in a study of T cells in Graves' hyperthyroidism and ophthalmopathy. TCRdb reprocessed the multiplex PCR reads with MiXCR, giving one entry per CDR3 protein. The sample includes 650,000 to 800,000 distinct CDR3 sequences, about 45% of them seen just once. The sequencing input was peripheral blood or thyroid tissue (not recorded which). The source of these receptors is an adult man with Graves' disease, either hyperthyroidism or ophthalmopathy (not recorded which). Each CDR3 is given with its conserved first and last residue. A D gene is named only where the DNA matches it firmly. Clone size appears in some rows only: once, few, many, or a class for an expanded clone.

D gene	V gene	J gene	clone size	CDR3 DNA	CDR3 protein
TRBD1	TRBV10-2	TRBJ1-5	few	TGCGCCAGCAGTGCTAACAGGGGAAATCAGCCCCAGCATTTT	CASSANRGNQPQHF
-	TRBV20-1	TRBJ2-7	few	TGCAGTGCTAGATTCGCAGGGCACTACGAGCAGTACTTC	CSARFAGHYEQYF
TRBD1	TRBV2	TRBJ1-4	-	TGTGCCAGCAGTGCTGTGACAGGGGGCCTTGAAAAACTGTTTTTT	CASSAVTGGLEKLFF
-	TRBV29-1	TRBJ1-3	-	TGCAGCGATAAAACAGGGTTTGGAAACACCATATATTTT	CSDKTGFGNTIYF
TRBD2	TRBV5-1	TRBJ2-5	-	TGCGCCAGCAGTAAAGCGGGAGTGGGACAAGAGACCCAGTACTTC	CASSKAGVGQETQYF
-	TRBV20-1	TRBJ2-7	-	TGCAGTGCCCGACGGGTTTACGAGCAGTACTTC	CSARRVYEQYF
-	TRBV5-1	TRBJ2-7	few	TGCGCCAGCAGCTTGGGGGCCCCGATGTACGAGCAGTACTTC	CASSLGAPMYEQYF
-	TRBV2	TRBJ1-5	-	TGTGCCAGCAGCCCAAGACAAGACAATCGGCCCCAGCATTTT	CASSPRQDNRPQHF
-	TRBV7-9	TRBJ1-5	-	TGTGCCAGCAGCTTAGGTCTACCATCAGAGCCCCAGCATTTT	CASSLGLPSEPQHF
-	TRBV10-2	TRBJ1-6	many	TGCGCCAGCAGTGAGTCGACGTTTGCGCCCCTCCACTTT	CASSESTFAPLHF